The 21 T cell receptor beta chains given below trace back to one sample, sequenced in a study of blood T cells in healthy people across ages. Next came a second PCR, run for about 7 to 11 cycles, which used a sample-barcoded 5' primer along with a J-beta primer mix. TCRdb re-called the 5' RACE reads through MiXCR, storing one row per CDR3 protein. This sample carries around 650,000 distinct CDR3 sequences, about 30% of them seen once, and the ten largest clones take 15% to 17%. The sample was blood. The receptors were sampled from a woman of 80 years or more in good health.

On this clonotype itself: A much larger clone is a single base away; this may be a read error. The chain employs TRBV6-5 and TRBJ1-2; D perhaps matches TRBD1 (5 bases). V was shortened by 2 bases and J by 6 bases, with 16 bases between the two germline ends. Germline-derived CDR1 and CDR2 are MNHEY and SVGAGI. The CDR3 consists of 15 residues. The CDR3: CASSYGSGSWDGYTF. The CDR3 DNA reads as TGTGCCAGCAGTTACGGGTCAGGGTCTTGGGATGGCTACACCTTC.

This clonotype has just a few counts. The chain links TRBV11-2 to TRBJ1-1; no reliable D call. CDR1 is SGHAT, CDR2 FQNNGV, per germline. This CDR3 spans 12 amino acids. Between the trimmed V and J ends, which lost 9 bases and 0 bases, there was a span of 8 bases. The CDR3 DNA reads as TGTGCCAGTAACAGCATGAACACTGAAGCTTTCTTT. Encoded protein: CASNSMNTEAFF.

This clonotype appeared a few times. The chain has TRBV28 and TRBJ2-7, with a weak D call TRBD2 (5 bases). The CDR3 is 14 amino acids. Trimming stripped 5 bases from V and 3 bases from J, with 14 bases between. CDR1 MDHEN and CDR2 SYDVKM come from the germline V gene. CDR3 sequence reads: CASSDAGPVYEQYF. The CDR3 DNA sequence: TGTGCCAGCAGTGACGCGGGCCCCGTCTACGAGCAGTACTTC.

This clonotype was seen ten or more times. CDR3 in amino acids: CASSRQGPSGANVLTF. The CDR3, as DNA: TGTGCCAGCAGTCGTCAGGGCCCCTCTGGGGCCAACGTCCTGACTTTC. J is TRBJ2-6 and V is TRBV27, with D perhaps TRBD1 (5 bases). CDR3 length: 16 amino acids. CDR1 is MNHEY and CDR2 is SMNVEV in the germline V gene (reference sequence). Trimming cost V 5 bases and J 0 bases, with 11 bases left between them.

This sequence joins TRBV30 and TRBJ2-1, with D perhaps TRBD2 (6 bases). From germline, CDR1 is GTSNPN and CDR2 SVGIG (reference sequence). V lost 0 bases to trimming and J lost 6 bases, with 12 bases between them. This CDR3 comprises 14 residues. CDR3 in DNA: TGTGCCTGGAGTGTCGGGACTCAGCTCAATGAGCAGTTCTTC. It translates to CAWSVGTQLNEQFF.

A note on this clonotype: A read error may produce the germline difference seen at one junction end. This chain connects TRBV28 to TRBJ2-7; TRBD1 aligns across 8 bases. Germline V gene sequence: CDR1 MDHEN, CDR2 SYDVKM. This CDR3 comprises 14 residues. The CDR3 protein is CASRRQGASYVQYF. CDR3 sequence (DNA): TGTGCCAGCAGGCGGCAGGGGGCTTCTTACGTGCAGTACTTC.

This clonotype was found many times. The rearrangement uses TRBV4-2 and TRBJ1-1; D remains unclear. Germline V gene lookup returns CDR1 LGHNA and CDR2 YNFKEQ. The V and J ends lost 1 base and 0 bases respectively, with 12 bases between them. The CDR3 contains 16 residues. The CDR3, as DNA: TGTGCCAGCAGCCAAGTCTCCGGGCAGATGAACACTGAAGCTTTCTTT. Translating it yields CASSQVSGQMNTEAFF.

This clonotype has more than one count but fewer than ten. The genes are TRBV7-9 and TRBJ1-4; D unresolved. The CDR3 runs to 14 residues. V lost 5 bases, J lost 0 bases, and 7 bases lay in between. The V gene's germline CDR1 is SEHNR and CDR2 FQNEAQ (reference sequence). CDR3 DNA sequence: TGTGCCAGCAGCACCGTACCAACTAATGAAAAACTGTTTTTT. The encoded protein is CASSTVPTNEKLFF.

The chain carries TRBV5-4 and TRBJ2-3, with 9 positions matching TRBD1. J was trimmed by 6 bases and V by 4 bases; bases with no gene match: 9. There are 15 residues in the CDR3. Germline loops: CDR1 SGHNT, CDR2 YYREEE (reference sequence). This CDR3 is CASSKPGQGSDTQYF. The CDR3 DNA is TGTGCCAGCAGCAAGCCGGGACAGGGTTCGGATACGCAGTATTTT.

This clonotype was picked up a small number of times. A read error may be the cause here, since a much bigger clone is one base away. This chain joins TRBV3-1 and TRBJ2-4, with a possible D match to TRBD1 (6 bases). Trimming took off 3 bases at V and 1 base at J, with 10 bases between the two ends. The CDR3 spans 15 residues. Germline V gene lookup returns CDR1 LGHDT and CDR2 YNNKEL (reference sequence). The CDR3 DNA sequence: TGTGCCAGCAGCCAGGGGGCCGAGGCCAAAAACATTCAGTACTTC. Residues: CASSQGAEAKNIQYF.

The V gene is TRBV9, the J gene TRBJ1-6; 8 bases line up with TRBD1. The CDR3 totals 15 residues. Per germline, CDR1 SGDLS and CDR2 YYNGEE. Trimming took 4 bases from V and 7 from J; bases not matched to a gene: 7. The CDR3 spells CASSSDRGLNSPLHF. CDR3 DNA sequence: TGTGCCAGCAGCTCAGACAGGGGTCTAAATTCACCCCTCCACTTT.

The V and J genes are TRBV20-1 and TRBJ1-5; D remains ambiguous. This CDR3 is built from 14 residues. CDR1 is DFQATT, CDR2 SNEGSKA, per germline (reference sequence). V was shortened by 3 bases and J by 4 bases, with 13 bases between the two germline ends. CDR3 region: CSASVPQPNQPQHF. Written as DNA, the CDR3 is TGCAGTGCTAGTGTTCCCCAGCCAAATCAGCCCCAGCATTTT.

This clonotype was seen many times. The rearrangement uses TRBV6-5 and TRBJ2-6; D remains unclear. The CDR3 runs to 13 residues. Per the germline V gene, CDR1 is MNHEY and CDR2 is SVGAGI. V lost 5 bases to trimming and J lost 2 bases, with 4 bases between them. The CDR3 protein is CASSRTGANVLTF. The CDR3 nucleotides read TGTGCCAGCAGTCGGACTGGGGCCAACGTCCTGACTTTC.

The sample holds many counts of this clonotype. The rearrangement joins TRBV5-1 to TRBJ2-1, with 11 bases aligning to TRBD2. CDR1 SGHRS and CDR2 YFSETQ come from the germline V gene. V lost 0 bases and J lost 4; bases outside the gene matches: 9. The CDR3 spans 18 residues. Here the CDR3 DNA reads TGCGCCAGCAGCTTGGGTCTAGCGGGGGGAAACCTTTACAATGAGCAGTTCTTC. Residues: CASSLGLAGGNLYNEQFF.

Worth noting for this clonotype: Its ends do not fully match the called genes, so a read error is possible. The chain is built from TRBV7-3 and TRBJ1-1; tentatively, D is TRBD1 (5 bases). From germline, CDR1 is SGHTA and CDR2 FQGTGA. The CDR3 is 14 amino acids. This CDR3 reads CAGSLEGQDTEAFF. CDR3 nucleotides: TGTGCCGGCAGCTTGGAGGGGCAAGACACTGAAGCTTTCTTT.

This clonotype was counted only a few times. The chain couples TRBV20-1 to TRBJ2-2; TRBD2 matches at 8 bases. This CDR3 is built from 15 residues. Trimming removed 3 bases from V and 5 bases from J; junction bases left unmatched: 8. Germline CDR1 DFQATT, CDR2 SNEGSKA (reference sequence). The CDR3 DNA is TGCAGTGCTAGGCCCCGGGGGGGTTGGACCGGGGAGCTGTTTTTT. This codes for CSARPRGGWTGELFF.

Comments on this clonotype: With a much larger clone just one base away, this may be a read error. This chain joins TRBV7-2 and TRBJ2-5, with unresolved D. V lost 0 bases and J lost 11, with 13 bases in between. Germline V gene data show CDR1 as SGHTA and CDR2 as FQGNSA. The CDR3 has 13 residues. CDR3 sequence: CASSLAGANEQYF. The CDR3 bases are TGTGCCAGCAGCTTAGCTGGCGCCAATGAGCAGTACTTC.

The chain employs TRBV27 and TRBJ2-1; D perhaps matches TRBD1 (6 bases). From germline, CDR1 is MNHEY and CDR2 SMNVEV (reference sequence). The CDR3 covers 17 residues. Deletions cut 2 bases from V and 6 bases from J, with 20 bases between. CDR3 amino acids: CASSLNEGSGRGNEQFF. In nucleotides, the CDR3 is TGTGCCAGCAGTTTAAATGAGGGGTCGGGCAGGGGCAATGAGCAGTTCTTC.

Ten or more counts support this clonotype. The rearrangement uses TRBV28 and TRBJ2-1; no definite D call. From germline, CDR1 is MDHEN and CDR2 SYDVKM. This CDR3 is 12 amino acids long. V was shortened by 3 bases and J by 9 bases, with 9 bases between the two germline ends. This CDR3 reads CASSFPFSEQFF. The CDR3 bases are TGTGCCAGCAGTTTCCCATTCTCTGAGCAGTTCTTC.

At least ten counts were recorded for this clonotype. CDR3 nucleotide sequence: TGTGCCTGGAGTGTTGGGGGATATGAGCAGTTCTTC. Its translation: CAWSVGGYEQFF. J is TRBJ2-1 and V is TRBV30; D is tentatively TRBD1 or TRBD2 (5 bases each). Germline V gene data show CDR1 as GTSNPN and CDR2 as SVGIG (reference sequence). This CDR3 comprises 12 residues. The V end was cut by 0 bases, the J end by 8 bases, with 8 bases between.

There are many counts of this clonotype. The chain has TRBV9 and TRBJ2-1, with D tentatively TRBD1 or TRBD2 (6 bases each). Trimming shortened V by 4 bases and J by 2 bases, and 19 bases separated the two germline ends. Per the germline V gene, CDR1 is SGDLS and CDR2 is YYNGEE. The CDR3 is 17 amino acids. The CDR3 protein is CASSLRGGNSAYNEQFF. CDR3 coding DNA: TGTGCCAGCAGCCTTCGAGGGGGGAACAGTGCCTACAATGAGCAGTTCTTC.